A selection of T cell receptor beta chains follows, all from one sample in a study of early T cells in non-severe SARS-CoV-2 infection. A single record per CDR3 protein comes from TCRdb applying MiXCR to the 5' RACE reads. The sample holds more than 45,000 distinct CDR3 sequences, over 10% seen once. Material: whole blood. Receptors originate from an adult who was a healthcare worker with PCR-confirmed SARS-CoV-2 infection or an uninfected control (not recorded which). CDR3s include the opening cysteine and the closing phenylalanine or tryptophan. Each record gives: V gene, J gene, clone size, D gene, CDR3 DNA, CDR3 protein. D genes are given only for firm matches. For some rows the clone size is stated as once, few or many, or as a class when expanded; others skip it.

v_call: TRBV7-3
j_call: TRBJ1-2
clone_size: few
d_call: NA
cdr3_nt: TGTGCCAGCAGCGGAGACAGATATCGAGGCTACACCTTC
cdr3_aa: CASSGDRYRGYTF

v_call: TRBV12-3/TRBV12-4
j_call: TRBJ2-1
clone_size: many
d_call: NA
cdr3_nt: TGTGCCAGCAGTTTAAGGGGTCCTGGGGCCTTC
cdr3_aa: CASSLRGPGAF

v_call: TRBV7-9
j_call: TRBJ2-1
clone_size: few
d_call: NA
cdr3_nt: TGTGCCAGCAGCTTAGCACTTACAGGGAATGAGCAGTTCTTC
cdr3_aa: CASSLALTGNEQFF

v_call: TRBV24-1
j_call: TRBJ2-7
clone_size: many
d_call: NA
cdr3_nt: TGTGCCACCAGTGATTCCGGGACCCACTACGAGCAGTACTTC
cdr3_aa: CATSDSGTHYEQYF

v_call: TRBV4-1
j_call: TRBJ1-2
clone_size: many
d_call: TRBD1
cdr3_nt: TGCGCCAGCAGCCCCGGGACAGGTGGTAACTATGGCTACACCTTC
cdr3_aa: CASSPGTGGNYGYTF

v_call: TRBV20-1
j_call: TRBJ2-3
clone_size: NA
d_call: NA
cdr3_nt: TGCAGTGCTAGAGCACTAGCGAGGGGGTTAGAGACGCAGTATTTT
cdr3_aa: CSARALARGLETQYF

v_call: TRBV5-6
j_call: TRBJ2-3
clone_size: few
d_call: NA
cdr3_nt: TGTGCCAGCAGCTTTGAACGGGGTAGCACAGATACGCAGTATTTT
cdr3_aa: CASSFERGSTDTQYF

v_call: TRBV2
j_call: TRBJ1-1
clone_size: NA
d_call: NA
cdr3_nt: TGTGCCAGCAGTGAAGGGCGGCAGATAGATGAAGCTTTCTTT
cdr3_aa: CASSEGRQIDEAFF

v_call: TRBV7-9
j_call: TRBJ2-2
clone_size: many
d_call: NA
cdr3_nt: TGTGCCAGCAGCTCAGACGCCGGGGAGCTGTTTTTT
cdr3_aa: CASSSDAGELFF

v_call: TRBV7-9
j_call: TRBJ1-1
clone_size: NA
d_call: NA
cdr3_nt: TGTGCCAGCAGCTTAGTGCAGGTATACACTGAAGCTTTCTTT
cdr3_aa: CASSLVQVYTEAFF

v_call: TRBV20-1
j_call: TRBJ2-2
clone_size: many
d_call: NA
cdr3_nt: TGCAGTGCTAGAGATTCGGCGAACACCGGGGAGCTGTTTTTT
cdr3_aa: CSARDSANTGELFF

v_call: TRBV5-1
j_call: TRBJ1-6
clone_size: many
d_call: NA
cdr3_nt: TGCGCCAGCAGCCCGGGACGCCTCTCCTATAATTCACCCCTCCACTTT
cdr3_aa: CASSPGRLSYNSPLHF

v_call: TRBV11-2
j_call: TRBJ2-1
clone_size: many
d_call: TRBD2
cdr3_nt: TGTGTCAGCAGCTCCACTAGCGGGACTAACAATGAGCAGTTCTTC
cdr3_aa: CVSSSTSGTNNEQFF

v_call: TRBV5-1
j_call: TRBJ2-1
clone_size: NA
d_call: NA
cdr3_nt: TGCGCCAGCAGCTATTCATTCGGGGGAGGCAATGAGCAGTTCTTC
cdr3_aa: CASSYSFGGGNEQFF

v_call: TRBV7-6
j_call: TRBJ1-5
clone_size: NA
d_call: TRBD1
cdr3_nt: TGTGCCAGCAGCCCTAGCGAGGACAGGGCCGGTCAGCCCCAGCATTTT
cdr3_aa: CASSPSEDRAGQPQHF

v_call: TRBV29-1
j_call: TRBJ2-5
clone_size: NA
d_call: NA
cdr3_nt: TGCAGCGTGCGCGGCAGGCTCCAAGAGACCCAGTACTTC
cdr3_aa: CSVRGRLQETQYF

v_call: TRBV11-2
j_call: TRBJ2-1
clone_size: NA
d_call: TRBD1
cdr3_nt: TGTGCCAGCAGCCCTACAGGGGGCATCTACAATGAGCAGTTCTTC
cdr3_aa: CASSPTGGIYNEQFF

v_call: TRBV29-1
j_call: TRBJ2-3
clone_size: many
d_call: TRBD2
cdr3_nt: TGCAGCGTTGAGGGACTAGCGGAGTCTAGCACAGATACGCAGTATTTT
cdr3_aa: CSVEGLAESSTDTQYF

v_call: TRBV6-6
j_call: TRBJ2-7
clone_size: few
d_call: NA
cdr3_nt: TGTGCCAGCAGCCCAGGAGTGACAAGGGGCTCCTACGAGCAGTACTTC
cdr3_aa: CASSPGVTRGSYEQYF

v_call: TRBV11-2
j_call: TRBJ1-1
clone_size: few
d_call: NA
cdr3_nt: TGTGCCAGCAGCTTATGGGGGACCACTGAAGCTTTCTTT
cdr3_aa: CASSLWGTTEAFF

v_call: TRBV7-6
j_call: TRBJ1-2
clone_size: many
d_call: NA
cdr3_nt: TGTGCCAGCAGCCCTGGGACGGCTAACTATGGCTACACCTTC
cdr3_aa: CASSPGTANYGYTF

v_call: TRBV7-8
j_call: TRBJ2-6
clone_size: NA
d_call: NA
cdr3_nt: TGTGCCAGCAGCCTCCGGACTGATTTGGCTGGGGCCAACGTCCTGACTTTT
cdr3_aa: CASSLRTDLAGANVLTF

v_call: TRBV18
j_call: TRBJ2-1
clone_size: many
d_call: NA
cdr3_nt: TGTGCCAGCTCACCCGGAGCTTACAATGAGCAGTTCTTC
cdr3_aa: CASSPGAYNEQFF

v_call: TRBV2
j_call: TRBJ1-2
clone_size: NA
d_call: NA
cdr3_nt: TGTGCCAGCGCAGAGACAGTTAACTATGGCTACACCTTC
cdr3_aa: CASAETVNYGYTF

v_call: TRBV7-8
j_call: TRBJ2-1
clone_size: few
d_call: NA
cdr3_nt: TGTGCCAGCAGCTACCCGACCGGGACAGGGGAGATTATGACTAGCGGGGTCCTACTAGATGAGCAGTTCTTC
cdr3_aa: CASSYPTGTGEIMTSGVLLDEQFF

v_call: TRBV7-9
j_call: TRBJ2-2
clone_size: few
d_call: NA
cdr3_nt: TGTGCCAGCAGCGTTACAGGGACCGGGGAGCTGTTTTTT
cdr3_aa: CASSVTGTGELFF

v_call: TRBV12-5
j_call: TRBJ2-7
clone_size: many
d_call: TRBD1
cdr3_nt: TGTGCTAGTGGACCGGGACAGCCCCAGGACGAGCAGTACTTC
cdr3_aa: CASGPGQPQDEQYF

v_call: TRBV28
j_call: TRBJ2-1
clone_size: many
d_call: TRBD2
cdr3_nt: TGTGCCAGCAGTTTAACTAGCGGGAGGATCTTC
cdr3_aa: CASSLTSGRIF